The clone carrying this T cell receptor beta chain was seen only once. The sample originates from a study of CD8 T cells in Susac syndrome. Germline lookup yields CDR1 SGDLS and CDR2 YYNGEE. Between the trimmed V and J ends, which lost 0 bases and 6 bases, there was a span of 10 bases. CDR3 length equals 14 residues. Random-hexamer reverse transcription was applied to about 0.5 to 1 ug RNA. Each CDR3 protein gets one entry after TCRdb re-called the immunoSEQ multiplex PCR reads with MiXCR. The sample lists about 430,000 distinct CDR3 sequences, around 85% occurring once. The sequence was collected from a human donor with multiple sclerosis. The source material was CD8+ T cells from PBMCs. V gene TRBV9 combines with J gene TRBJ2-1, with D unclear. The CDR3 loop is CASSVGAARNEQFF. The CDR3 nucleotides are TGTGCCAGCAGCGTAGGGGCTGCTCGCAATGAGCAGTTCTTC.